A selection of T cell receptor beta chains follows, all from one sample in a study of cytomegalovirus exposure and HLA in healthy donors. Assay used: immunoSEQ multiplex PCR; TCRdb lists only in-frame clones, some missing. The sample consists of 250,000 to 300,000 clones, roughly 91% of them appearing once. The sequencing sample was made of PBMCs. These receptors all come from a girl aged 2 to 10 in good health and CMV-seronegative. CDR3s include the opening cysteine and the closing phenylalanine or tryptophan. D genes are given only for firm matches.

d_call | v_call | cdr3_aa
. | TRBV28 | CASTMTGRANYGYTF
TRBD1 | TRBV5-4 | CASSSRDRGSYTQYF
TRBD1 | TRBV4-1 | CASSLIGGQGAYEQYF
TRBD1 | TRBV13 | CASSLGTGGSYNEQFF
TRBD2 | TRBV29-1 | CSVTLGTSGGADTQYF
. | TRBV11-2 | CASSQTAQGFGYTF
. | TRBV28 | CASERGGMNTEAFF
TRBD2 | TRBV5-1 | CASSLAGLDTWQYF
TRBD1 | TRBV10-3 | CAIRRTGGGETQYF
TRBD2 | TRBV9 | CASSTAGEQFF
TRBD1 | TRBV6-6 | CASLGDSSYEQYF
. | TRBV5-1 | CASSSWAGNDGYTF
. | TRBV25-1 | CASSDTGTPSYEQYF
TRBD1 | TRBV30 | CAWSPGQGRLLSGGYTF
TRBD2 | TRBV27 | CASSSSGGHEQFF
. | TRBV4-2 | CASSVGGSNEQFF
. | TRBV7-9 | CASSLALSAGKGTEAFF
. | TRBV11-3 | CASSLRGSYNEQFF
TRBD1 | TRBV9 | CASSVTGGGQPQHF
TRBD1 | TRBV7-6 | CASTRGPGETQYF
TRBD2 | TRBV9 | CASSGGGLVAEQFF
TRBD2 | TRBV6-5 | CASGIAGGFTDTQYF
TRBD1 | TRBV6-5 | CASSSDRGQVQPQHF
. | TRBV6-1 | CASSYSETQYF
. | TRBV5-1 | CASSLDPASNQPQHF
TRBD2 | TRBV11-2 | CASSPGGVGYEQYF
TRBD2 | TRBV18 | CASSPPPSGGPYYEQYF
TRBD1 | TRBV7-9 | CASSSGGQGVDEQYF
TRBD1 | TRBV7-6 | CASSLGIAAGGTYEQYF
TRBD2 | TRBV6-5 | CASRMTSGGAETQYF
. | TRBV10-2 | CASSEPGLPQHF
TRBD2 | TRBV25-1 | CASSESLLAGGDKNIQYF
. | TRBV19 | CASSPLFGLEQYF
TRBD2 | TRBV7-9 | CASYDGTSVYNEQFF
TRBD1 | TRBV7-9 | CASSPRDSDNSPLHF
TRBD2 | TRBV28 | CASSSPRGGETQYF
TRBD1 | TRBV10-3 | CAISGTGLYGYTF
. | TRBV19 | CASIAGPTGELFF
TRBD2 | TRBV9 | CASSEAGGNSYEQYF
. | TRBV5-1 | CASSFAGPGELFF
TRBD2 | TRBV9 | CASSPSGLAHEQFF
TRBD2 | TRBV27 | CASSFFAGGNYEQYF
. | TRBV30 | CAWSAKPRGAAYEQYF
. | TRBV28 | CASSPFYESSTDTQYF
TRBD2 | TRBV11-2 | CASSFIAGAWEQYF
TRBD2 | TRBV5-4 | CASSLSGLGTGELFF
. | TRBV20-1 | CSASSDEQYF
. | TRBV7-6 | CASSTGVDYGYTF
. | TRBV28 | CASNRERGSPQHF